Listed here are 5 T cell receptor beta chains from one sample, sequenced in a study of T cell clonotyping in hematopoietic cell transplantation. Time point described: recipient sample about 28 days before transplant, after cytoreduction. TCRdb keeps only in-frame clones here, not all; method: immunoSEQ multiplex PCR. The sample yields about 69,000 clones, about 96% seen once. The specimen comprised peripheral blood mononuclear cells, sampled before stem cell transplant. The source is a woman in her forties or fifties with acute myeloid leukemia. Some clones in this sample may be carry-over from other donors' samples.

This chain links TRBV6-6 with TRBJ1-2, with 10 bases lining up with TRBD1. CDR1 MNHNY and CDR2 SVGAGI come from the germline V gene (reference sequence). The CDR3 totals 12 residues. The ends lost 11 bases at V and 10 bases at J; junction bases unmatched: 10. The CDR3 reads CAGMGQGTDYTF. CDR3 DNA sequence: TGTGCCGGCATGGGACAGGGGACAGACTACACCTTC.

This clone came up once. CDR3 region: CASSEWENSYEQYF. The CDR3 bases are TGTGCCAGCAGTGAATGGGAAAACTCCTACGAGCAGTACTTC. The V gene is TRBV25-1, the J gene TRBJ2-7; D ambiguous. Trimming cost V 1 base and J 0 bases, with 7 bases left between them. Germline-derived CDR1 and CDR2 are MGHDK and SYGVNS. This CDR3 region has 14 residues.

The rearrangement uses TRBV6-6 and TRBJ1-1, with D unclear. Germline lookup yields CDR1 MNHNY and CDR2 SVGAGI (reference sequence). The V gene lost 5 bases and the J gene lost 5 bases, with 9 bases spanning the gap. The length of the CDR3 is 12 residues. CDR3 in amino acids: CASSLPHTEAFF. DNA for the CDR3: TGTGCCAGCAGTCTACCCCATACTGAAGCTTTCTTT.

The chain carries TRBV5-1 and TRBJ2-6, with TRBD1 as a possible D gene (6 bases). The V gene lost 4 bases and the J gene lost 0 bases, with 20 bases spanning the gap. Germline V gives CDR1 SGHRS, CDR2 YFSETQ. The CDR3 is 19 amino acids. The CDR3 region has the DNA TGCGCCAGCAGCACACCCTCGGGGCAGGGGCCCTCTGGGGCCAACGTCCTGACTTTC. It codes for CASSTPSGQGPSGANVLTF.

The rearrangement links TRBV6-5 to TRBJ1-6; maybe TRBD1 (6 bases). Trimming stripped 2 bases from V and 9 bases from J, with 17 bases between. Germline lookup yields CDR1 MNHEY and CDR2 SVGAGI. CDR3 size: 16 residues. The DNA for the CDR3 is TGTGCCAGCAGTTACGTCCCCACAGGGTCTAGTTCACCCCTCCACTTT. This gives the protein CASSYVPTGSSSPLHF.